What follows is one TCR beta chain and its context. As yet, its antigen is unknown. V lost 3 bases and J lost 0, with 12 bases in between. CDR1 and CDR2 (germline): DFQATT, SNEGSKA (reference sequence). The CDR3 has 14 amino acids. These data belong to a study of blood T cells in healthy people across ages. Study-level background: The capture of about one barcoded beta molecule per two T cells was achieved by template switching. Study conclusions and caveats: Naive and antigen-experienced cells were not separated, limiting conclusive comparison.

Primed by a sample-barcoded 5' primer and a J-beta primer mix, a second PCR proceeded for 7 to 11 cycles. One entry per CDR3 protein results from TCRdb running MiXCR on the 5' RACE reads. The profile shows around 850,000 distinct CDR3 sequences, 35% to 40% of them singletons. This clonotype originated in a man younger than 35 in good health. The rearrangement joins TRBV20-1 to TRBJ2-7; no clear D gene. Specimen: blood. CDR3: CSASPRVGSYEQYF. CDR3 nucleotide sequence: TGCAGTGCTAGTCCTCGGGTTGGCTCCTACGAGCAGTACTTC.